This T cell receptor (beta chain) was identified during a study of T-cell reconstitution after alpha-beta-depleted transplantation in children. This sample's TCRbeta library carried unique molecular identifier barcodes. TCRdb itself ran the PCR reads through MiXCR, one entry per CDR3 protein. The profile shows about 240,000 distinct CDR3 sequences, approximately 12% of them singletons. The CDR3 is 15 amino acids. The germline V gene encodes CDR1 MNHEY and CDR2 SMNVEV (reference sequence). V lost 7 bases and J lost 3; bases outside the gene matches: 5. This clonotype has at least ten counts. The specimen comprised PBMCs from the stem cell graft donor, sampled from the stem cell graft. The source of this sequence is a human donor who donated a stem cell graft to a child with acute lymphoblastic leukemia. The chain joins TRBV27 to TRBJ2-1; 11 bases match TRBD2. In DNA, the CDR3 is TGTGCCAGCACTCGGACTAGCGGGCTCTACAATGAGCAGTTCTTC. Amino acid sequence: CASTRTSGLYNEQFF.